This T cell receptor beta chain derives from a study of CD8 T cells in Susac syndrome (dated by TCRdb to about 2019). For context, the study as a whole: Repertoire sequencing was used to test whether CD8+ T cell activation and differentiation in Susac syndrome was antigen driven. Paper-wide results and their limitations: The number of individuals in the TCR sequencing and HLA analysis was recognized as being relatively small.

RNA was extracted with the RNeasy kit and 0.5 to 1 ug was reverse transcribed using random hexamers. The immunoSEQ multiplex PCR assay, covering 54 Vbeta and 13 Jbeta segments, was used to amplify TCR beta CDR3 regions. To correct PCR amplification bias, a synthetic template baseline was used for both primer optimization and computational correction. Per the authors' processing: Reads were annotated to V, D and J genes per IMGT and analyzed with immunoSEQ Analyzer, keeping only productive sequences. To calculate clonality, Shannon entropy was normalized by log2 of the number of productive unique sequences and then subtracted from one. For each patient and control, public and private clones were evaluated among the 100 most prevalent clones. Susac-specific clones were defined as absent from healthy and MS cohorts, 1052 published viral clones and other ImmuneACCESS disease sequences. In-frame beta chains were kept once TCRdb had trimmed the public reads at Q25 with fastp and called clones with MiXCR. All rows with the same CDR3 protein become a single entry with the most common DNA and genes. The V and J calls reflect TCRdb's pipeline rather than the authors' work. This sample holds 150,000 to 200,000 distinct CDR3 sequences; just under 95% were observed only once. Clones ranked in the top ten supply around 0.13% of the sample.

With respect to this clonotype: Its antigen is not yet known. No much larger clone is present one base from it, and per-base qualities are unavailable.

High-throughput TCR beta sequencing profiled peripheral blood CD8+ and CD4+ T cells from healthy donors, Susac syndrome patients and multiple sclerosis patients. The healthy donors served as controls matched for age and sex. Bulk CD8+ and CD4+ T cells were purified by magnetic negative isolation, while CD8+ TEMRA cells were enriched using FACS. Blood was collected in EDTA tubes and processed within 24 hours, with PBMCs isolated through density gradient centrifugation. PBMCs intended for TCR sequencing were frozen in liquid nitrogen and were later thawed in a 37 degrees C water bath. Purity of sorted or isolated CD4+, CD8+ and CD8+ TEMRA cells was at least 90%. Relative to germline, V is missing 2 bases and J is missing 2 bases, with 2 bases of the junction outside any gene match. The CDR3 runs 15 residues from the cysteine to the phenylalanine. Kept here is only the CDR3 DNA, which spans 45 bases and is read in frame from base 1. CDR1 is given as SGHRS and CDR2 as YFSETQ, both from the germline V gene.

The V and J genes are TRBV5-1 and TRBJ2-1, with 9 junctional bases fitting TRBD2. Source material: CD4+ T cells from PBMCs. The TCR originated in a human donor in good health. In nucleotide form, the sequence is TGCGCCAGCAGCTTTAGCGGGGGCCCCTACAATGAGCAGTTCTTC. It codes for CASSFSGGPYNEQFF. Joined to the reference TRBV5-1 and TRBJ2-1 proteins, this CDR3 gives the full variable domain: KAGVTQTPRYLIKTRGQQVTLSCSPISGHRSVSWYQQTPGQGLQFLFEYFSETQRNKGNFPGRFSGRQFSNSRSEMNVSTLELGDSALYLCASSFSGGPYNEQFFGPGTRLTVL.